Sequencing of this T cell receptor (beta chain) was carried out in a study of T cell responses to AZD1222 COVID-19 vaccine. The V end was cut by 2 bases, the J end by 3 bases, with 17 bases between. The germline CDR1 and CDR2 sequences are KGHSH and LQKENI. The CDR3 runs to 16 residues. The repertoire was sequenced with immunoSEQ multiplex PCR; TCRdb's copy has only in-frame clones and lacks some. The data contain 140,000 to 150,000 clones, more than 85% of them singletons. Sequencing used peripheral blood, obtained after recovery from COVID-19. The sequence was obtained from an adult who had recovered from COVID-19. The rearrangement uses TRBV18 and TRBJ2-7; the D gene could be TRBD1 or TRBD2 (6 bases each). CDR3 in amino acids: CASSPKGGSLGYEQYF. CDR3 sequence (DNA): TGTGCCAGCTCACCAAAGGGGGGCAGTTTGGGCTACGAGCAGTACTTC.